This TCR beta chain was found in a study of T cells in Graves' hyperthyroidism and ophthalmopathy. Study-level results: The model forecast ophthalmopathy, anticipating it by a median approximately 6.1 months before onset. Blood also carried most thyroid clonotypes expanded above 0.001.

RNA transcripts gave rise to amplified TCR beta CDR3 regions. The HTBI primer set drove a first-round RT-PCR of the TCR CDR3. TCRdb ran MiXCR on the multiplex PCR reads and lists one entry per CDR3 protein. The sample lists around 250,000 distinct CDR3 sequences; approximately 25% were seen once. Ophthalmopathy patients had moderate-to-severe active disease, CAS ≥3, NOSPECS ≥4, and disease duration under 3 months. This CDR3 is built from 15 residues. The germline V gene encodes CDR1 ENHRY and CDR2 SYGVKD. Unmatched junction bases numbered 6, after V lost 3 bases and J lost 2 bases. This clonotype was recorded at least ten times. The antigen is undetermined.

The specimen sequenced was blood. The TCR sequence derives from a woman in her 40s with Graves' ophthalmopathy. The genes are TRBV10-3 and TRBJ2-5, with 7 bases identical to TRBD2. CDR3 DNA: TGTGCCATCAGTGATCGCGGGGGACGTCAAGAGACCCAGTACTTC. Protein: CAISDRGGRQETQYF.